This passage covers 21 T cell receptor beta chains from one sample sequenced in a study of blood T cells in healthy people across ages. A second PCR, run for roughly 6 to 11 cycles, used a sample-barcoded 5' primer plus a J-beta primer mix. One entry per CDR3 protein, called by TCRdb with MiXCR from the 5' RACE reads. The table records roughly 680,000 distinct CDR3 sequences, around 50% of them present only once. The sequencing sample was made of blood. The receptors were gathered from an elderly woman in good health.

This chain connects TRBV15 to TRBJ2-2; perhaps TRBD1 as D (7 bases). The CDR3 is 19 amino acids. The germline CDR1 and CDR2 sequences are LNHNV and YYDKDF (reference sequence). V lost 0 bases, J lost 1 base, and 18 bases lay in between. The CDR3 nucleotides are TGTGCCACCAGCAGAGATTCGGTCTCAGGGGGAGGGAACACCGGGGAGCTGTTTTTT. Its protein is CATSRDSVSGGGNTGELFF.

Only one count was recorded for this clonotype. The rearrangement joins TRBV7-9 to TRBJ2-5; D remains ambiguous. The DNA end is a closer match to TRBJ2-7, so the J assignment may be wrong. This CDR3 is 14 amino acids long. CDR1 is SEHNR and CDR2 is FQNEAQ in the germline V gene (reference sequence). In nucleotides, the CDR3 is TGTGCCAGCAGCGTTGAAAGGGTCTACTACGAGCAGTACTTC. This sequence encodes CASSVERVYYEQYF.

This clonotype appeared a single time. The chain is built from TRBV7-2 and TRBJ2-3; D is unclear. This CDR3 contains 16 residues. V shed 5 bases and J shed 4 bases, with 19 bases lying between them. Germline V CDR1 and CDR2: SGHTA, FQGNSA. This chain's CDR3 is CASSPWGRISSDTQYF. CDR3 bases: TGTGCCAGCAGCCCATGGGGTAGGATTAGCTCAGATACGCAGTATTTT.

At least ten counts were recorded for this clonotype. The chain's CDR3 is CAWSKAGNPNYGYTF. The CDR3 bases are TGTGCCTGGAGTAAGGCAGGGAACCCTAACTATGGCTACACCTTC. V usage is TRBV30 and J usage is TRBJ1-2, with D possibly being TRBD1 (5 bases). CDR1 and CDR2 from the germline V gene are GTSNPN and SVGIG (reference sequence). V lost 2 bases and J 0 bases, leaving 13 bases between the germline ends. The CDR3 length is 15 residues.

This sequence joins TRBV27 and TRBJ2-7; 8 bases line up with TRBD1. V was pared by 8 bases and J by 7 bases, with 10 bases of the junction left unmatched. Germline loops: CDR1 MNHEY, CDR2 SMNVEV (reference sequence). The CDR3 runs 13 residues. The CDR3 sequence is CASSRQGFGEQYF. The CDR3 DNA reads as TGTGCCAGCTCACGACAGGGGTTCGGGGAGCAGTACTTC.

This clonotype was recorded at least ten times. The V and J genes are TRBV5-1 and TRBJ2-3; the D gene is possibly TRBD2 (5 bases). Germline values: CDR1 SGHRS, CDR2 YFSETQ. CDR3 size: 14 residues. The V and J ends lost 4 bases and 4 bases respectively, with 13 bases between them. The CDR3 loop is CASSGTPGSDTQYF. The CDR3, as DNA: TGCGCCAGCAGCGGAACCCCGGGATCAGATACGCAGTATTTT.

The chain links TRBV28 to TRBJ2-1; 8 positions match TRBD2. Germline V CDR1 and CDR2: MDHEN, SYDVKM. Losses at the gene ends were 5 bases for V and 2 bases for J; bases not matched to a gene: 5. The CDR3 covers 15 residues. CDR3 in amino acids: CASSGGLGAYNEQFF. The DNA for the CDR3 is TGTGCCAGCAGTGGGGGACTAGGGGCCTACAATGAGCAGTTCTTC.

This clonotype occurred once. The chain links TRBV20-1 to TRBJ2-5, with D perhaps TRBD1 (5 bases). The DNA end favors TRBJ2-7, so the J call may be wrong. Germline CDR1 is DFQATT and CDR2 is SNEGSKA (reference sequence). The CDR3 sequence is 14 residues long. CDR3 loop: CSARDWQGPYEQYF. As DNA, the CDR3 is TGCAGTGCTAGAGATTGGCAGGGTCCCTACGAGCAGTACTTC.

The V and J genes are TRBV6-5 and TRBJ1-3; TRBD1 matches 7 bases. The CDR3 spans 14 residues. Germline CDR1 MNHEY, CDR2 SVGAGI. Trimming cost V 10 bases and J 3 bases; bases outside gene matches: 9. CDR3 in DNA: TGTGCCACGAGAGACAGGGATCGTGGAAACACCATATATTTT. It specifies CATRDRDRGNTIYF.

This CDR3 reads CASSFLTGGNEQFF. The CDR3 coding sequence is TGTGCCAGCAGTTTTTTAACAGGGGGCAATGAGCAGTTCTTC. The J gene is TRBJ2-1, the V gene TRBV28; TRBD1 matches at 8 bases. Germline V gives CDR1 MDHEN, CDR2 SYDVKM. Germline trimming cut 3 bases from V and 6 bases from J; bases unmatched to any gene: 4. This CDR3 has 14 residues.

The chain joins TRBV20-1 to TRBJ1-5, with 7 bases identical to TRBD1. Germline V gene data show CDR1 as DFQATT and CDR2 as SNEGSKA (reference sequence). CDR3 size: 13 residues. Trimming removed 5 bases from V and 6 bases from J; junction bases left unmatched: 7. The CDR3 nucleotides read TGCAGTGCTCATCAGGGGGGGACTCAGCCCCAGCATTTT. This translates into CSAHQGGTQPQHF.

J is TRBJ1-1 and V is TRBV5-1; 10 bases match TRBD1. V gave up 4 bases and J gave up 3 bases; unmatched junction bases: 3. The germline V gene encodes CDR1 SGHRS and CDR2 YFSETQ. The CDR3 is 14 amino acids. CDR3 bases: TGCGCCAGCAGCGGGGACAGGGGCTACACTGAAGCTTTCTTT. Translation gives CASSGDRGYTEAFF.

This clonotype was detected many times. J is TRBJ2-7 and V is TRBV14; perhaps TRBD1 as D (5 bases). The germline V and J ends were trimmed by 3 bases and 2 bases, with 5 bases remaining between them. The CDR3 is 12 amino acids. The germline gives CDR1 SGHDN, CDR2 FVKESK. The CDR3 protein is CASSQTAYEQYF. CDR3 nucleotide sequence: TGTGCCAGCAGCCAGACAGCCTACGAGCAGTACTTC.

This clonotype came up a few times. The rearrangement links TRBV5-1 to TRBJ2-1, with 10 bases fitting TRBD1. The V gene's germline CDR1 is SGHRS and CDR2 YFSETQ. The CDR3 is made up of 16 amino acids. Trimming at V came to 5 bases and at J to 4 bases, leaving 9 bases not matched to a gene. CDR3: CASSLLPGQGYNEQFF. In DNA form, the CDR3 reads TGCGCCAGCAGTTTACTTCCGGGACAGGGGTACAATGAGCAGTTCTTC.

The V gene is TRBV4-2, the J gene TRBJ2-5, with 9 bases identical to TRBD2. The trim removed 1 base at V and 3 bases at J, leaving 15 bases unmatched. The CDR3 is made up of 19 amino acids. Germline CDR1 LGHNA, CDR2 YNFKEQ. The CDR3 here is CASSQVEGSGRRAEETQYF. In DNA, the CDR3 is TGTGCCAGCAGCCAAGTTGAGGGTAGCGGGAGACGAGCGGAAGAGACCCAGTACTTC.

This clonotype was seen at least ten times. The CDR3 nucleotides are TGCGCCAGCAAACAACACCAAGAAGAGACCCAGTACTTC. Its translation: CASKQHQEETQYF. The rearrangement links TRBV5-1 to TRBJ2-5, with D unclear. Germline assignment: CDR1 SGHRS and CDR2 YFSETQ. The CDR3 extends over 13 amino acids. V shed 6 bases and J shed 3 bases, with 12 bases lying between them.

This clonotype was counted ten times or more. The V gene is TRBV20-1, the J gene TRBJ1-2; a possible D gene is TRBD1 (5 bases). The CDR3 sequence is 12 residues long. Trimming stripped 5 bases from V and 4 bases from J, with 11 bases between. The germline gives CDR1 DFQATT, CDR2 SNEGSKA (reference sequence). CDR3 in amino acids: CSAPRVVYGYTF. DNA for the CDR3: TGCAGTGCTCCCAGGGTCGTCTATGGCTACACCTTC.

This clonotype showed up just a few times. The gene calls are TRBV28 and TRBJ2-7, with D unclear. V lost 6 bases, J lost 2 bases, and 11 bases lay in between. CDR1 is MDHEN, CDR2 SYDVKM, per germline. The length of the CDR3 is 13 residues. CDR3 in amino acids: CASSLGSAYEQYF. The DNA of the CDR3 is TGTGCCAGCAGCTTGGGGTCTGCCTACGAGCAGTACTTC. The full variable domain, in which reference TRBV28 and TRBJ2-7 provide the parts outside the CDR3, is DVKVTQSSRYLVKRTGEKVFLECVQDMDHENMFWYRQDPGLGLRLIYFSYDVKMKEKGDIPEGYSVSREKKERFSLILESASTNQTSMYLCASSLGSAYEQYFGPGTRLTVT.

The chain employs TRBV6-2 or TRBV6-3 and TRBJ2-1, with D possibly matching TRBD2 (7 bases). V lost 4 bases to trimming and J lost 3 bases, with 16 bases between them. CDR1 and CDR2 from the germline V gene are MNHEY and SVGEGT. The CDR3 totals 16 residues. The DNA for the CDR3 is TGTGCCAGCAGTTTGTTGGGGGGGGCGCGCTACAATGAGCAGTTCTTC. It yields the protein CASSLLGGARYNEQFF.

The gene calls are TRBV4-3 and TRBJ1-5; a weak D match, TRBD1 (6 bases). The CDR3 runs to 15 residues. Germline-derived CDR1 and CDR2 are LGHNA and YSLEER. V was shortened by 0 bases and J by 5 bases, with 11 bases between the two germline ends. CDR3 protein: CASSQDPWGHQPQHF. The CDR3 DNA reads TGCGCCAGCAGCCAAGATCCTTGGGGGCATCAGCCCCAGCATTTT.

This chain links TRBV7-9 with TRBJ1-5, with 8 nucleotides matching TRBD1. This CDR3 contains 14 residues. Per the germline V gene, CDR1 is SEHNR and CDR2 is FQNEAQ (reference sequence). The trim removed 5 bases at V and 6 bases at J, leaving 6 bases unmatched. CDR3 nucleotide sequence: TGTGCCAGCAGCGTGACAGGGGAAGGTCAGCCCCAGCATTTT. This translates into CASSVTGEGQPQHF.